These T cell receptor beta chains were read from a single sample in a study of CD8+CD57+ T cells in acquired aplastic anemia. From the reads, TCRdb called clonotypes with MiXCR, one entry per CDR3 protein. This table holds 200,000 to 250,000 distinct CDR3 sequences, 30% to 35% found once. Material for sequencing was sorted CD4+, CD8+, or CD8+CD57+ T cells (not recorded which) from PBMCs. Receptors originate from a human donor in good health, serving as a control. Both conserved end residues are part of each CDR3. The size of a clone is reported for some rows only, either as once, few or many, or as a class for expanded clones.

TRBJ1-1,NA,TRBV25-1,CASSDSVFGRGTEAFF
TRBJ2-7,NA,TRBV20-1,CSAGDVESSYEQYF
TRBJ1-6,many,TRBV15,CATSRGGTELNRGDSPLHF
TRBJ1-2,NA,TRBV29-1,CSSGLIYGYTF
TRBJ2-3,few,TRBV7-9,CASQTGRGTDTQYF
TRBJ2-3,many,TRBV7-2,CASSLVRGTDTQYF
TRBJ2-5,NA,TRBV18,CASSPSQAYQETQYF
TRBJ1-1,NA,TRBV5-5,CASSLGLGQNTEAFF
TRBJ1-5,many,TRBV20-1,CSARVRKGIGNQPQHF
TRBJ1-2,many,TRBV7-9,CASSLNTGLNYGYTF
TRBJ1-2,NA,TRBV7-2,CASSLMGGGYTF
TRBJ2-3,NA,TRBV24-1,CATSDRLAGSTDTQYF
TRBJ2-3,few,TRBV11-3,CASSLDDSGYTQYF
TRBJ2-5,NA,TRBV7-2,CASAANLETQYF
TRBJ2-7,NA,TRBV6-1,CASRGPGAYEQYF
TRBJ1-2,NA,TRBV3-1,CASIQGQGTYGYTF
TRBJ2-7,many,TRBV5-1,CASSWKGQGVGEQYF
TRBJ1-1,NA,TRBV5-6,CASSLPTGETEAFF
TRBJ1-1,NA,TRBV12-3/TRBV12-4,CASSPSRYPMNTEAFF
TRBJ1-3,few,TRBV11-1,CASSRARGPGNTIYF
TRBJ2-4,NA,TRBV2,CASSEIWPVAKNIQYF
TRBJ1-2,NA,TRBV2,CASMDTFILNYGYTF
TRBJ1-2,many,TRBV9,CASSVSGTNYGYTF
TRBJ2-3,many,TRBV15,CATSPTRERTDTQYF
TRBJ1-1,NA,TRBV20-1,CSAREWGTGVNTEAFF
TRBJ2-7,NA,TRBV2,CTSRRPNTYEQYF
TRBJ1-4,many,TRBV2,CASRTLEKLFF
TRBJ2-7,few,TRBV12-5,CASGLVAGARSYEQYF
TRBJ1-1,NA,TRBV20-1,CSARDGRVRTEAFF
TRBJ1-1,many,TRBV10-1,CASSEGGSNTEAFF